This TCR beta chain was found in a study of T cells after posttransplantation cyclophosphamide. Details on this clone: Its target is unknown.

Findings and caveats of the study: Recipient CMV seropositivity and CMV reactivation strongly tracked TRB clonality. Later post-transplant blood repertoires were often dominated by donor CD8+ memory clones. Skin or GI-infiltrating T cells shared few TRB sequences with blood.

The CDR3 extends over 13 amino acids. The trim removed 3 bases at V and 6 bases at J, leaving 4 bases unmatched. From germline, CDR1 is SGHDT and CDR2 YYEEEE. Assay used: immunoSEQ multiplex PCR; TCRdb lists only in-frame clones, some missing. There are about 4,500 clones in the sample; 80% occur only once, and under 4.5% lies in the top ten. A marrow graft followed busulfan-fludarabine conditioning, with cyclophosphamide on days +3 and +4. The sequence derives from a male patient aged 50 to 59 who received an allogeneic stem cell transplant from a related donor and was CMV-positive. Some T cells may be supplied by the graft donor. This material consisted of PBMCs, taken after allogeneic stem cell transplant with posttransplant cyclophosphamide. J is TRBJ2-7 and V is TRBV5-6, with 9 bases matching TRBD1. The chain's CDR3 is CASSSQGAVEQYF. CDR3 DNA: TGTGCCAGCAGCTCACAGGGGGCGGTCGAGCAGTACTTC.